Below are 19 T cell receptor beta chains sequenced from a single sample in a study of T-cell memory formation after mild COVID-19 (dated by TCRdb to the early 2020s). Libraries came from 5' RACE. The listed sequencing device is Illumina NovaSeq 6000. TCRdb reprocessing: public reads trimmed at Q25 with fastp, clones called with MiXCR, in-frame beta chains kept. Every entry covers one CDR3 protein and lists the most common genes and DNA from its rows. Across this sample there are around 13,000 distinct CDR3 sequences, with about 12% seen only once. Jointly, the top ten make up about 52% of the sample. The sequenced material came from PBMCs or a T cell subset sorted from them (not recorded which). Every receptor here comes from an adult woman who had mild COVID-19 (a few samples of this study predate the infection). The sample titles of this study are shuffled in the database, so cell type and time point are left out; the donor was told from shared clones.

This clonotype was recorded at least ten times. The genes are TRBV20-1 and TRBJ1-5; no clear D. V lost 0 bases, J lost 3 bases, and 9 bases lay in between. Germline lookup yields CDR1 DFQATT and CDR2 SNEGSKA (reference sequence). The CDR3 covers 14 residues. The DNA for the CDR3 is TGCAGTGCTAGAGATTATCTCCACAATCAGCCCCAGCATTTT. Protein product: CSARDYLHNQPQHF.

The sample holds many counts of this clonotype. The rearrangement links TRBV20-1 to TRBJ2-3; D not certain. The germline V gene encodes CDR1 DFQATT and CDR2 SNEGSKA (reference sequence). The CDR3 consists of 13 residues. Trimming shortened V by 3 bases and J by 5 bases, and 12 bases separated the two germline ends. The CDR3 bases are TGCAGTGCTAGTTCAATACACGGAGATACGCAGTATTTT. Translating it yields CSASSIHGDTQYF.

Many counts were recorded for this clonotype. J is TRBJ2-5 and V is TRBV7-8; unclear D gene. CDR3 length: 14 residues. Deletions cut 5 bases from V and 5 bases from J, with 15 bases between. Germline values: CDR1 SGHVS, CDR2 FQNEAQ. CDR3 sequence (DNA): TGTGCCAGCAGCCCCCAAGCCACTCTGGAGACCCAGTACTTC. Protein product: CASSPQATLETQYF.

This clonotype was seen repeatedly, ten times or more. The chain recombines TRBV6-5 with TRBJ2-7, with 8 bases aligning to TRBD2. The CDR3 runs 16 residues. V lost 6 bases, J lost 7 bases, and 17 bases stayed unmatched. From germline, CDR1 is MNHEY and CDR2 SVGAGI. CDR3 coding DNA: TGTGCCAGCAGCCGACTCGTGGGACTAGGAGTAGGGGAGCAGTACTTC. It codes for CASSRLVGLGVGEQYF.

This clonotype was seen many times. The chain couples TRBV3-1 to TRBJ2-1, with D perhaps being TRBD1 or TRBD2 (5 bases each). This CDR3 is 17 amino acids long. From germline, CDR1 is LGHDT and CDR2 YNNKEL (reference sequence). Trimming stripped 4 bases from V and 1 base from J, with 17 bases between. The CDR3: CASSLGSGTGSYNEQFF. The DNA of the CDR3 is TGTGCCAGCAGCCTAGGGTCCGGGACGGGGTCCTACAATGAGCAGTTCTTC.

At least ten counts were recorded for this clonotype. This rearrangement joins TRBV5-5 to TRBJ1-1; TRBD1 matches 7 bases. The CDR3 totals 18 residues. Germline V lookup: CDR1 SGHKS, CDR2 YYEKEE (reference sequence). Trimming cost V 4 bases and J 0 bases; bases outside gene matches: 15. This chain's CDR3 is CASSPARPGQQLNTEAFF. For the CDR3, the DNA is TGTGCCAGCAGCCCAGCACGCCCGGGACAGCAGTTGAACACTGAAGCTTTCTTT.

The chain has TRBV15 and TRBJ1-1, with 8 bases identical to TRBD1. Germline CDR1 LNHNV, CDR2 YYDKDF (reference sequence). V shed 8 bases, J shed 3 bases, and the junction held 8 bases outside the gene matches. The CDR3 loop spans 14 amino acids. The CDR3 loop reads CATCHVRGHTEAFF. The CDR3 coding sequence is TGTGCCACCTGTCACGTCAGGGGGCACACTGAAGCTTTCTTT.

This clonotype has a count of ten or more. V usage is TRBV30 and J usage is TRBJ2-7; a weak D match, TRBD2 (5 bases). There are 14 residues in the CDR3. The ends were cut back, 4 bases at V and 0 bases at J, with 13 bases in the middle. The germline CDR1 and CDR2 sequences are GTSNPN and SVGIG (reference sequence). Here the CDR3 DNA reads TGTGCCTGGATGGGGAGCGGTTCCTCCTACGAGCAGTACTTC. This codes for CAWMGSGSSYEQYF.

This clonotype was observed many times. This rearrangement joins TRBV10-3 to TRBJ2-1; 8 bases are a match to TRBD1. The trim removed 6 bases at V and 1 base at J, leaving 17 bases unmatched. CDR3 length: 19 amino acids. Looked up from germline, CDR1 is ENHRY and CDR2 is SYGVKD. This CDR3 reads CAIRRQGNAPIQSYNEQFF. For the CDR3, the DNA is TGTGCCATCAGGAGACAGGGGAACGCCCCAATCCAATCCTACAATGAGCAGTTCTTC.

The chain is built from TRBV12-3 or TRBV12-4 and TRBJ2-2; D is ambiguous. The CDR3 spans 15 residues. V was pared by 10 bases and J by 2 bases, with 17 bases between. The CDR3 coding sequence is TGTGCCACCTCTATACACGGATCAAACACCGGGGAGCTGTTTTTT. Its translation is CATSIHGSNTGELFF.

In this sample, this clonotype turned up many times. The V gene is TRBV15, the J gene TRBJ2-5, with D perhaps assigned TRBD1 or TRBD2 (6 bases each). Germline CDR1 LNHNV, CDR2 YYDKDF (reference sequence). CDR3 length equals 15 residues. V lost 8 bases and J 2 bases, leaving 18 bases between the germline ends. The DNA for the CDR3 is TGTGCCACCGTAAGGTCGGGGGACACTCAAGAGACCCAGTACTTC. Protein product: CATVRSGDTQETQYF.

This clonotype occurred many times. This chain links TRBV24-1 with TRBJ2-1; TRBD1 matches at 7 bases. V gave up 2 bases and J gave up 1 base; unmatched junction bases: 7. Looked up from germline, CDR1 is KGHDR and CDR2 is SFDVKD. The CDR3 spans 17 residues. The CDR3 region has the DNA TGTGCCACCAGTGATTGGGAGAGGGGGCAATCCTACAATGAGCAGTTCTTC. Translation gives CATSDWERGQSYNEQFF.

The CDR3 region has the DNA TGTGCCAGCAGGTGGGGTGAGCAGTACTTC. Translated: CASRWGEQYF. The rearrangement uses TRBV9 and TRBJ2-7; D is ambiguous. Germline loops: CDR1 SGDLS, CDR2 YYNGEE. V lost 5 bases to trimming and J lost 7 bases, with 7 bases between them. This CDR3 spans 10 amino acids.

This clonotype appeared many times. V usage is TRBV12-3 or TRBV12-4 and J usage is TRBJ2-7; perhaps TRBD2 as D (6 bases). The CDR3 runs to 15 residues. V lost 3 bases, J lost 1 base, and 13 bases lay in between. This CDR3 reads CASSFRRAWSYEQYF. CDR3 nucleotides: TGTGCCAGCAGTTTTAGGAGGGCCTGGTCCTACGAGCAGTACTTC.

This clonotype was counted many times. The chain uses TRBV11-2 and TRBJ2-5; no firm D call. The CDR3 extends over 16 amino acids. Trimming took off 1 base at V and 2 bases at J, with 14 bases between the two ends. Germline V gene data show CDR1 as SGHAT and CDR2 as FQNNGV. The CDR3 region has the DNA TGTGCCAGCAGCTTAGGGTTCAGGTGGGCTCAAGAGACCCAGTACTTC. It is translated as CASSLGFRWAQETQYF.

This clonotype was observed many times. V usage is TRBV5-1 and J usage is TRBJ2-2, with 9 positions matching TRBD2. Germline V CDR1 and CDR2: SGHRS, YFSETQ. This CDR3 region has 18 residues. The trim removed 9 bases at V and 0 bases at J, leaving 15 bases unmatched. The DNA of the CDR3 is TGCGCCATGGGGCCTAGCGGGATCTATGCTCCGAACACCGGGGAGCTGTTTTTT. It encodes CAMGPSGIYAPNTGELFF.

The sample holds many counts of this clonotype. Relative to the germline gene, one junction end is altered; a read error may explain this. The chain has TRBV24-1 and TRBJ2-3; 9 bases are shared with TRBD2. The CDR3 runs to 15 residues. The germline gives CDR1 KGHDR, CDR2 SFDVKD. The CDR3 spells CATSSRREGTDTQYF. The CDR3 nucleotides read TGTGCCACCAGTTCTCGGCGGGAGGGCACGGATACGCAGTATTTT.

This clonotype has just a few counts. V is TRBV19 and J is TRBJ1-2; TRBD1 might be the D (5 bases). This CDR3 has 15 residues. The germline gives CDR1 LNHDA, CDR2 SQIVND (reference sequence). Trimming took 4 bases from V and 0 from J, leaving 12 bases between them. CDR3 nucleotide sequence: TGTGCCAGTAGTACCACAGGCCTCGCTAACTATGGCTACACCTTC. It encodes CASSTTGLANYGYTF.

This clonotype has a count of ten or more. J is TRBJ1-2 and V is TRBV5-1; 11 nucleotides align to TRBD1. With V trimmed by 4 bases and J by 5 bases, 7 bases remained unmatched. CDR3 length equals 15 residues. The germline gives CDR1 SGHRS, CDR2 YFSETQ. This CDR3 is CASSPGQGEWYGYTF. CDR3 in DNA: TGCGCCAGCAGCCCGGGACAGGGGGAATGGTATGGCTACACCTTC.